What follows describes a single TCR beta chain. Its target is not known. This sample is drawn from a study of OX40 agonist ivuxolimab in advanced cancers. Across the study: Across the patients, intravenous ivuxolimab was delivered every 2 weeks at 0.01 to 10 mg/kg. Patients treated during dose escalation were battling hepatocellular carcinoma, melanoma, renal cell or head and neck cancer.

TCRdb's copy holds only in-frame clones and misses some; the assay was immunoSEQ multiplex PCR. The data contain tens of thousands of clones, nearly 90% of them seen just once; the ten biggest clones take up under 1.5%. Findings of the study overall: Nonresponders, in some cases, also had low normalized T-cell clonal expansion.

Trimming left V 10 bases short and J 5 bases short, with 14 bases between. Germline assignment: CDR1 SNHLY and CDR2 FYNNEI. This CDR3 is 12 amino acids long. The V gene is TRBV2, the J gene TRBJ1-1; perhaps TRBD1 as D (5 bases). This sample comprised CD4+ or CD8+ T cells sorted from blood, obtained in a trial of the OX40 agonist ivuxolimab. The sequence came from an adult with an advanced solid tumor such as melanoma, head and neck, liver or kidney cancer. CDR3 sequence (DNA): TGTGCCACTCAGGCAGGGCAAACTGAAGCTTTCTTT. Translated, it gives CATQAGQTEAFF.